Shown below are 17 T cell receptor beta chains from a single sample sequenced in a study of T cell clonality in common variable immunodeficiency. Sequenced by immunoSEQ multiplex PCR; TCRdb stores in-frame clones only, minus some. Sampling found about 30,000 clones, none seen once. Sequencing was done on a sample of peripheral blood mononuclear cells. The receptors shown here come from a person aged 18 to 75 in good health.

This clone was picked up many times. Sequencing ends 3 residues short of the CDR3 end; the germline J gene provides the rest. The rearrangement links TRBV29-1 to TRBJ1-1; D not certain. This CDR3 contains 11 residues. Germline CDR1 is SQVTM and CDR2 is ANQGSEA. Trimming removed 4 bases from V and 7 bases from J, with 10 bases in between. This chain's CDR3 is CSVGQVFEAFF. Incomplete CDR3 DNA: TGCAGCGTTGGCCAGGTGTTTGAA.

This clone was detected ten times or more. The sequence runs out 3 residues before the end of the CDR3; the remainder is reconstructed from the germline J gene. The chain is built from TRBV7-9 and TRBJ2-1; 8 nucleotides align to TRBD2. J lost 3 bases, V lost 11 bases, and 9 bases had no gene match. The CDR3 has 14 residues. Germline CDR1 reads SEHNR; CDR2 reads FQNEAQ (reference sequence). CDR3 in amino acids: CAGIGGAIYNEQFF. CDR3 DNA (partial): TGTGCCGGGATCGGGGGGGCCATCTACAATGAG. Together with reference TRBV7-9 and TRBJ2-1, the CDR3 gives the full variable domain: DTGVSQNPRHKITKRGQNVTFRCDPISEHNRLYWYRQTLGQGPEFLTYFQNEAQLEKSRLLSDRFSAERPKGSFSTLEIQRTEQGDSAMYLCAGIGGAIYNEQFFGPGTRLTVL.

Ten or more counts support this clone. Coverage ceases 3 residues before the CDR3 finishes, and the germline J gene fills in the end. This chain links TRBV18 with TRBJ2-7; 8 bases are shared with TRBD1. The J segment lost 0 bases and the V segment lost 6 bases, leaving 10 bases of the junction unmatched. From germline, CDR1 is KGHSH and CDR2 LQKENI. The CDR3 length is 16 residues. The sequenced part of the CDR3 DNA is TGTGCCAGCTCGCCAATCCCGGGACAGGCCTCCTACGAG. This sequence encodes CASSPIPGQASYE. The entire CDR3 protein reads CASSPIPGQASYEQYF.

This clone was seen many times. The read gets to within 3 residues of the CDR3 end, and the germline J gene fills in the rest. This chain joins TRBV7-2 and TRBJ2-7; 7 positions agree with TRBD1. The J segment lost 3 bases and the V segment lost 5 bases, leaving 4 bases of the junction unmatched. This CDR3 comprises 13 residues. Germline-derived CDR1 and CDR2 are SGHTA and FQGNSA. The CDR3 is CASSPRTGYEQYF. CDR3 DNA (partial): TGTGCCAGCAGCCCCCGGACAGGCTACGAG.

In regard to this clone: A read error may explain this, as a much larger clone is one base away. The CDR3 extends 3 residues past the end of the read, so its final part is completed from the germline J gene. Other DNA sequences of this sample code for an identical CDR3. The J gene is TRBJ1-3, the V gene TRBV6-1, with D maybe TRBD1 (5 bases). Germline V gene sequence: CDR1 MNHNS, CDR2 SASEGT. The CDR3 length is 15 residues. CDR3 amino acids: CASSEFKGKGNTIYF. The CDR3 bases that were read are TGTGCCAGCAGTGAATTCAAGGGGAAAGGAAACACA.

Points on this clone: The read halts 3 residues ahead of the CDR3 end, with the missing end drawn from the germline J gene. This rearrangement joins TRBV20-1 to TRBJ1-5; D remains unclear. Deletions cut 1 base from V and 9 bases from J, with 13 bases between. The CDR3 extends over 13 amino acids. Germline values: CDR1 DFQATT, CDR2 SNEGSKA (reference sequence). The CDR3 loop reads CSARVSGPGPQHF. The covered CDR3 bases are TGCAGTGCTAGAGTATCGGGTCCGGGGCCC.

This clone was seen repeatedly, ten times or more. From the germline J gene comes the end of the CDR3, since the read stops 3 residues before it. The same CDR3 also results from other DNA sequences found in this sample. The chain has TRBV19 and TRBJ1-6; D gene ambiguous. CDR3 length equals 20 residues. Germline CDR1 reads LNHDA; CDR2 reads SQIVND (reference sequence). With 5 bases removed from V and 0 bases from J, the gap between germline ends came to 23 bases. The sequenced part of the CDR3 DNA is TGTGCCAGTAGTTGGGATGTTTCGGGGAGACGTGGCTCCTATAATTCACCC. It is translated as CASSWDVSGRRGSYNSP. The full CDR3 is CASSWDVSGRRGSYNSPLHF.

This clone was detected ten times or more. The read terminates 3 residues ahead of where the CDR3 ends, so the germline J gene completes it. The chain uses TRBV5-1 and TRBJ1-5; possible D gene TRBD1, 5 bases. Germline CDR1 SGHRS, CDR2 YFSETQ. The ends were cut back, 2 bases at V and 5 bases at J, with 8 bases in the middle. The CDR3 spans 13 residues. The sequenced part of the CDR3 DNA is TGCGCCAGCAGCTTCCGGGGGGATCAGCCC. This encodes CASSFRGDQP. The entire CDR3 reads CASSFRGDQPQHF.

This clone was detected ten times or more. The read stops 3 residues short of the end of the CDR3; the missing end is completed from the germline J gene. The chain recombines TRBV6-2 or TRBV6-3 with TRBJ2-7; 9 bases match TRBD2. The ends lost 6 bases at V and 6 bases at J; junction bases unmatched: 15. Germline V gives CDR1 MNHEY, CDR2 SVGEGT. The CDR3 is 16 amino acids. The covered CDR3 bases are TGTGCCAGCAGCTCAAGGATGGGGATAGCGGGGGTCGAG. It is translated as CASSSRMGIAGVE. The CDR3 in its entirety is CASSSRMGIAGVEQYF.

This clone was seen many times. The read terminates 3 residues ahead of where the CDR3 ends, so the germline J gene completes it. The chain joins TRBV6-2 or TRBV6-3 to TRBJ2-3, with D tentatively TRBD2 (5 bases). This CDR3 has 15 amino acids. CDR1 is MNHEY, CDR2 SVGEGT, per germline. Between the trimmed V and J ends, which lost 0 bases and 6 bases, there was a span of 13 bases. The part of the CDR3 DNA that was read is TGTGCCAGCAGTTACTCAGGCGGGCGGTGGGATACG. As protein: CASSYSGGRWDT. The entire CDR3 reads CASSYSGGRWDTQYF.

This clone was counted ten times or more. The CDR3 end is not reached by the read, which stops 3 residues before it; the germline J gene fills it in. The chain joins TRBV7-6 to TRBJ1-4; no firm D call. The CDR3 loop spans 14 amino acids. Germline values: CDR1 SGHVS, CDR2 FNYEAQ. V was cut by 5 bases and J by 8 bases, with 15 bases left in between. Partial CDR3 DNA: TGTGCCAGCAGCCCCGGTCTTACGGGGGAAAAA. Translating gives CASSPGLTGEK. The whole CDR3 is CASSPGLTGEKLFF.

Note on this clone: The read stops 3 residues short of the end of the CDR3; the missing end is completed from the germline J gene. The chain links TRBV18 to TRBJ2-3, with 9 nucleotides matching TRBD2. Germline trimming cut 3 bases from V and 4 bases from J; bases unmatched to any gene: 11. Germline values: CDR1 KGHSH, CDR2 LQKENI. The CDR3 runs 17 residues. The CDR3 DNA, read in part, is TGTGCCAGCTCACCCCGCGGGGGGGGACCTAGGGCAGATACG. It is translated as CASSPRGGGPRADT. In full, the CDR3 is CASSPRGGGPRADTQYF.

This clone appeared many times. With the read ending 3 residues before the CDR3 end, the germline J gene is used to fill in that end. This chain uses TRBV7-2 with TRBJ2-5; 9 bases line up with TRBD1. Trimming removed 1 base from V and 4 bases from J; junction bases left unmatched: 4. CDR1 is SGHTA, CDR2 FQGNSA, per germline. The CDR3 has 15 amino acids. CDR3 in amino acids: CASSLGGTGRETQYF. CDR3 DNA (partial): TGTGCCAGCAGCTTAGGAGGGACAGGGAGAGAGACC.

This clone was detected many times. The read is 3 residues too short to cover the CDR3 end, so that end is filled in from the germline J gene. The chain carries TRBV20-1 and TRBJ1-1, with 9 bases that match TRBD1. CDR3 length: 15 amino acids. CDR1 and CDR2 from the germline V gene are DFQATT and SNEGSKA (reference sequence). J was trimmed by 1 base and V by 7 bases; bases with no gene match: 10. CDR3 bases read: TGCAGTGTCCCCCTATGGGACAGGGAGAACACTGAA. It yields the protein CSVPLWDRENTE. The CDR3 in its entirety is CSVPLWDRENTEAFF.

This clone was recorded at least ten times. The read ends 3 residues shy of where the CDR3 ends; the end is completed using the germline J gene. The chain recombines TRBV7-3 with TRBJ2-1, with TRBD2 matching 8 bases. The CDR3 length is 14 residues. CDR1 and CDR2 from the germline V gene are SGHTA and FQGTGA. V was clipped by 4 bases and J by 9 bases; unmatched bases: 8. The CDR3 bases that were read are TGTGCCAGCAGCTACACTAGCGGTGTCGGTGAG. Translation gives CASSYTSGVGE. The whole CDR3 region reads CASSYTSGVGEQFF.

This clone was detected a few times. The CDR3 end is not reached by the read, which stops 3 residues before it; the germline J gene fills it in. The J gene is TRBJ1-1, the V gene TRBV7-2, with D unclear. The CDR3 is 14 amino acids. The V end was cut by 5 bases, the J end by 0 bases, with 10 bases between. Germline-derived CDR1 and CDR2 are SGHTA and FQGNSA. This CDR3 is CASSPKGVNTEAFF. The covered CDR3 bases are TGTGCCAGCAGCCCAAAGGGTGTGAACACTGAA.

This clone has at least ten counts. The read terminates 3 residues ahead of where the CDR3 ends, so the germline J gene completes it. The chain employs TRBV19 and TRBJ2-7; 9 bases fit TRBD1. The J segment lost 5 bases and the V segment lost 8 bases, leaving 10 bases of the junction unmatched. Germline V lookup: CDR1 LNHDA, CDR2 SQIVND (reference sequence). The CDR3 loop spans 14 amino acids. The CDR3 DNA, read in part, is TGTGCCAGTGATCGGGACAGGGTAGAAAACGAG. It is translated as CASDRDRVENE. The full CDR3 sequence reads CASDRDRVENEQYF.